The 17 T cell receptor beta chains below come from one sample, sequenced in a study of response to subunit inactivated influenza vaccine. Each CDR3 protein gets one entry after TCRdb re-called the RT-PCR reads with MiXCR. Among over 800,000 distinct CDR3 sequences listed, approximately 22% were seen once. The sequences come from PBMCs from blood, collected 5 to 6 days after vaccination. The receptors shown here come from a man aged 50 or older who received an inactivated influenza vaccine.

The genes are TRBV7-9 and TRBJ2-7; the D gene could be TRBD1 or TRBD2 (5 bases each). V dropped 1 base and J dropped 4 bases, with 20 bases sitting between them. This CDR3 has 17 residues. Germline CDR1 reads SEHNR; CDR2 reads FQNEAQ (reference sequence). The CDR3 nucleotides are TGTGCCAGCAGCTTAGTTCTCGTGCTGACAGCGGCGTACGAGCAGTACTTC. Translation gives CASSLVLVLTAAYEQYF.

There are a few counts of this clonotype. The chain employs TRBV3-1 and TRBJ2-3, with 11 bases that match TRBD2. This CDR3 is 15 amino acids long. Germline CDR1 LGHDT, CDR2 YNNKEL (reference sequence). V lost 5 bases, J lost 5 bases, and 6 bases stayed unmatched. The CDR3 DNA follows: TGTGCCAGCAGCACGAGACTAGCGGGGCTAGATACGCAGTATTTT. Its translation: CASSTRLAGLDTQYF.

There are a few counts of this clonotype. V usage is TRBV10-3 and J usage is TRBJ2-1; TRBD2 agrees at 10 bases. CDR3 size: 17 residues. The germline gives CDR1 ENHRY, CDR2 SYGVKD. The J segment lost 0 bases and the V segment lost 4 bases, leaving 6 bases of the junction unmatched. The CDR3: CAISGTSGTSSYNEQFF. For the CDR3, the DNA is TGTGCCATCAGTGGCACTAGCGGGACGAGCTCCTACAATGAGCAGTTCTTC.

The chain couples TRBV6-5 to TRBJ2-1, with 9 bases lining up with TRBD2. Germline V lookup: CDR1 MNHEY, CDR2 SVGAGI. With 0 bases clipped from V and 7 bases from J, the junction kept 1 base outside the gene matches. This CDR3 is built from 14 residues. The CDR3 loop reads CASSYSSGGNEQFF. The CDR3 region has the DNA TGTGCCAGCAGTTACTCGAGCGGGGGGAATGAGCAGTTCTTC.

The chain has TRBV6-2 or TRBV6-3 and TRBJ2-3, with unresolved D. The CDR3 is 13 amino acids. The ends were cut back, 6 bases at V and 4 bases at J, with 11 bases in the middle. Looked up from germline, CDR1 is MNHEY and CDR2 is SVGEGT. The CDR3 region has the DNA TGTGCCAGCAGCCCACCCAGCCCAGATACGCAGTATTTT. Protein product: CASSPPSPDTQYF.

This clonotype occurred a few times. The rearrangement links TRBV15 to TRBJ2-3; D is ambiguous. Germline values: CDR1 LNHNV, CDR2 YYDKDF (reference sequence). This CDR3 is built from 12 residues. V was pared by 5 bases and J by 2 bases, with 5 bases between. The CDR3 coding sequence is TGTGCCACCAGCGTTAACACAGATACGCAGTATTTT. Protein: CATSVNTDTQYF.

This clonotype has more than one count but fewer than ten. The chain carries TRBV4-3 and TRBJ2-3; D is perhaps TRBD1 or TRBD2 (5 bases each). This CDR3 region has 18 residues. The germline V and J ends were trimmed by 3 bases and 0 bases, with 19 bases remaining between them. Looked up from germline, CDR1 is LGHNA and CDR2 is YSLEER. The DNA of the CDR3 is TGCGCCAGCAGCCAGACCTCCCCGGGACCAGGAAGCACAGATACGCAGTATTTT. Translating gives CASSQTSPGPGSTDTQYF.

The V and J genes are TRBV20-1 and TRBJ2-7; 9 nucleotides line up with TRBD2. V shed 1 base and J 5 bases; nucleotides not matched to a gene: 6. This CDR3 has 14 residues. Germline V lookup: CDR1 DFQATT, CDR2 SNEGSKA (reference sequence). The CDR3 loop is CSARVAGGLDEQYF. The CDR3 coding sequence is TGCAGTGCTAGAGTCGCGGGAGGGCTAGACGAGCAGTACTTC.

This clonotype has a handful of counts. The chain is built from TRBV20-1 and TRBJ1-1; D is unclear. CDR3 length: 11 residues. Germline CDR1 DFQATT, CDR2 SNEGSKA (reference sequence). V was trimmed by 2 bases and J by 6 bases, leaving 7 bases between them. The CDR3 DNA sequence: TGCAGTGCTAGACGCGGATCTGAAGCTTTCTTT. Its protein product is CSARRGSEAFF.

This chain joins TRBV15 and TRBJ2-5, with a tentative D call TRBD2 (5 bases). This CDR3 has 14 residues. The germline gives CDR1 LNHNV, CDR2 YYDKDF (reference sequence). V lost 0 bases, J lost 0 bases, and 5 bases lay in between. CDR3 sequence: CATSRDGDQETQYF. In nucleotides, the CDR3 is TGTGCCACCAGCAGAGACGGGGACCAAGAGACCCAGTACTTC.

This chain connects TRBV6-1 to TRBJ1-5; D uncertain. Trimming removed 1 base from V and 0 bases from J, with 10 bases in between. The CDR3 totals 16 residues. Germline loops: CDR1 MNHNS, CDR2 SASEGT. The CDR3 sequence: CASSEGPVSSNQPQHF. The DNA for the CDR3 is TGTGCCAGCAGTGAAGGCCCGGTCTCTAGCAATCAGCCCCAGCATTTT.

This clonotype occurred a few times. J is TRBJ2-7 and V is TRBV11-2, with D possibly matching TRBD1 (6 bases). Germline V lookup: CDR1 SGHAT, CDR2 FQNNGV. CDR3 length: 14 residues. Trimming removed 3 bases from V and 0 bases from J, with 9 bases in between. The CDR3 sequence: CASSFDRISYEQYF. The DNA for the CDR3 is TGTGCCAGCAGCTTCGACAGGATCTCCTACGAGCAGTACTTC.

This clonotype was counted many times. This chain joins TRBV20-1 and TRBJ2-3, with 8 bases that match TRBD2. Trimming removed 4 bases from V and 2 bases from J; junction bases left unmatched: 5. This CDR3 contains 14 residues. CDR1 and CDR2 from the germline V gene are DFQATT and SNEGSKA (reference sequence). The CDR3 is CSAKLAAHTDTQYF. The CDR3, as DNA: TGCAGTGCTAAACTAGCGGCTCACACAGATACGCAGTATTTT.

A few counts support this clonotype. The chain employs TRBV4-1 and TRBJ1-4, with 7 bases lining up with TRBD1. CDR1 is MGHRA, CDR2 YSYEKL, per germline. The CDR3 spans 17 residues. The V segment lost 4 bases and the J segment 2 bases; nucleotides outside the gene matches: 10. CDR3 in amino acids: CASSPPYRGPTNEKLFF. The CDR3 nucleotides read TGCGCCAGCAGCCCGCCCTATAGGGGGCCGACTAATGAAAAACTGTTTTTT.

The J gene is TRBJ2-1, the V gene TRBV7-2; D may be TRBD2 (6 bases). Germline V gene lookup returns CDR1 SGHTA and CDR2 FQGNSA. Trimming shortened V by 2 bases and J by 15 bases, and 20 bases separated the two germline ends. This CDR3 has 14 amino acids. This CDR3 reads CASSLTSEGATLFF. In DNA form, the CDR3 reads TGTGCCAGCAGCTTAACCTCGGAGGGAGCAACCCTGTTCTTC.

CDR3 amino acids: CASSRGTGRNQPQHF. CDR3 bases: TGTGCCAGCAGTCGTGGGACAGGGAGAAATCAGCCCCAGCATTTT. The chain has TRBV12-3 or TRBV12-4 and TRBJ1-5; 9 bases match TRBD1. The CDR3 consists of 15 residues. Germline trimming cut 5 bases from V and 4 bases from J; bases unmatched to any gene: 6.

J is TRBJ1-1 and V is TRBV28; a weak D match, TRBD1 (6 bases). The germline CDR1 and CDR2 sequences are MDHEN and SYDVKM. The CDR3 sequence is 13 residues long. V was clipped by 4 bases and J by 8 bases, with 14 bases between them. CDR3 DNA: TGTGCCAGCAGTTCACTGGACAGCCGGGAAGCTTTCTTT. As protein: CASSSLDSREAFF.